Listed here is a single TCR beta chain. The data are from a study of technical replicates of blood from a handful of donors. This CDR3 is built from 12 residues. CDR1 and CDR2 (germline): SGHRS, YFSETQ. Trimming cost V 4 bases and J 7 bases, with 12 bases left between them. Produced via immunoSEQ multiplex PCR; TCRdb's table is partial and in-frame only. The sample has about 75,000 clones; around 97% are singletons. The TCR originated in a human donor in good health. This sequence joins TRBV5-1 and TRBJ2-7, with D perhaps TRBD2 (5 bases). The sequenced sample was T cells isolated from PBMCs. For the CDR3, the DNA is TGCGCCAGCAGCAATACTGAGCGGGAGCAGTACTTC. Translated: CASSNTEREQYF.